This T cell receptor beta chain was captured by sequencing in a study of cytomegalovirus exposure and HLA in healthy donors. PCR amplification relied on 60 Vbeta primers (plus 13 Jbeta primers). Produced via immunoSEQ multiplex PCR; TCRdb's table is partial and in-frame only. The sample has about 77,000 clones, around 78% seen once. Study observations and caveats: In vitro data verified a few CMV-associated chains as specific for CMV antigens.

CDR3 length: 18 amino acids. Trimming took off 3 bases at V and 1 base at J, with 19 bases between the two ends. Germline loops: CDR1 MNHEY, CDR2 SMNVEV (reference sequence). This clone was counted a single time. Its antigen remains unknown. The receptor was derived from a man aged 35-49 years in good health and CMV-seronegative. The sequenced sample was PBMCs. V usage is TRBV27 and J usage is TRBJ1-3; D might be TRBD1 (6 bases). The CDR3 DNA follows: TGTGCCAGCAGTTTTTTTGGGCCCAGGGGCCAATCTGGAAACACCATATATTTT. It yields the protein CASSFFGPRGQSGNTIYF.